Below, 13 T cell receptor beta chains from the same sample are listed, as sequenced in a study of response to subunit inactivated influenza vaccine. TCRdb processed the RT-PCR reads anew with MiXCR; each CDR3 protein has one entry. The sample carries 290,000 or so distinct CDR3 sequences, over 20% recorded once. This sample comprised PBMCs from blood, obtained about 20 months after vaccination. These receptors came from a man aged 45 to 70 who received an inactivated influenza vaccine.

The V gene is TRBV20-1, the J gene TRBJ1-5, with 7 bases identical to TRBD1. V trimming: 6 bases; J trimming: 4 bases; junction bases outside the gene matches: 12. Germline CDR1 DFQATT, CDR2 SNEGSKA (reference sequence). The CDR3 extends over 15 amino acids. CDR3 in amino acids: CSALQGGGGNQPQHF. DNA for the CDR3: TGCAGTGCCCTACAGGGAGGGGGCGGGAATCAGCCCCAGCATTTT.

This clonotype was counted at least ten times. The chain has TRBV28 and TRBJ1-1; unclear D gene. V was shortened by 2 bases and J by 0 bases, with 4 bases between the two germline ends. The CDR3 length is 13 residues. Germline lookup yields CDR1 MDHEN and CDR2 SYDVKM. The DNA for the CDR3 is TGTGCCAGCAGTTTACATATGAACACTGAAGCTTTCTTT. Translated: CASSLHMNTEAFF.

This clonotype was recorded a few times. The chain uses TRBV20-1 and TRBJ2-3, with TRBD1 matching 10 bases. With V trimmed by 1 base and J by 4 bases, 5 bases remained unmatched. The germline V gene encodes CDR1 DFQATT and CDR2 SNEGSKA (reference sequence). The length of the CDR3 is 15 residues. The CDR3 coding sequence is TGCAGTGCTAGAGGGGGACAGGGGAGCTCAGATACGCAGTATTTT. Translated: CSARGGQGSSDTQYF.

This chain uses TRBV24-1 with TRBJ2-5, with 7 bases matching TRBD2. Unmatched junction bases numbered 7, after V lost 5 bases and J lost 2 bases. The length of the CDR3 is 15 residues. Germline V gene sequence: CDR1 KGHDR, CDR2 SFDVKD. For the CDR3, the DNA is TGTGCCACCAGTGCCACCTCCGGGGGGCAAGAGACCCAGTACTTC. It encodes CATSATSGGQETQYF.

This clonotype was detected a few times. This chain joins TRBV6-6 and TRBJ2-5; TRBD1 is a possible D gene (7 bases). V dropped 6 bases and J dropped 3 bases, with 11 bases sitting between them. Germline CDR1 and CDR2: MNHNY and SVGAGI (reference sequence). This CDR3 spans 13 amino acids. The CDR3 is CASRRDRKETQYF. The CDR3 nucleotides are TGTGCCAGCAGGCGGGACAGAAAAGAGACCCAGTACTTC.

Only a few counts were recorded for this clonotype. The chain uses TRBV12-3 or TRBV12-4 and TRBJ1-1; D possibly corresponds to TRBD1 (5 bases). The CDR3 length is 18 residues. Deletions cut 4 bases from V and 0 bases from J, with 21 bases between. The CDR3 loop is CASSSTYVWGGMNTEAFF. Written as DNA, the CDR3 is TGTGCCAGCAGTTCGACCTACGTTTGGGGCGGGATGAACACTGAAGCTTTCTTT.

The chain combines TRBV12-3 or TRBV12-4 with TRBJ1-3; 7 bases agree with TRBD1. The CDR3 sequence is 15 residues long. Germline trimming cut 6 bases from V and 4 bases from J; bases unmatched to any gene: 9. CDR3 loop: CASSPQQGSGNTIYF. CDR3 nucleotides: TGTGCCAGCAGCCCTCAACAGGGGTCAGGAAACACCATATATTTT.

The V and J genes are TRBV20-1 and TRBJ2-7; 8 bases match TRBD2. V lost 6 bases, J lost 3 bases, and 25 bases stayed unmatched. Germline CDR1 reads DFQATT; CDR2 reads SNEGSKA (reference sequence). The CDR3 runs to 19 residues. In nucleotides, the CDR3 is TGCAGTGCCGAAAGGACTAGCCGACCTTTGATACTTCCGATCTACGAGCAGTACTTC. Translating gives CSAERTSRPLILPIYEQYF.

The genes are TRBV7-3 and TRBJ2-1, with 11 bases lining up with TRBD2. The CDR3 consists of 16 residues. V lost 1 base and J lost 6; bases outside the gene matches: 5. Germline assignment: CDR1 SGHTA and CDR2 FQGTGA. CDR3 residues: CASSLMASGRTNEQFF. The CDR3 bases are TGTGCCAGCAGCTTAATGGCTAGCGGGAGGACCAATGAGCAGTTCTTC.

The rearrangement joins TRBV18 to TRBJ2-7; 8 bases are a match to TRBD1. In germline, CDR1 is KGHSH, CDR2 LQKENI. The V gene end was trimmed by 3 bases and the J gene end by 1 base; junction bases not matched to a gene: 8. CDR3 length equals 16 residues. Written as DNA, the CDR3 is TGTGCCAGCTCACCCCTAGGGACAGGCGGTTCCTACGAGCAGTACTTC. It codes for CASSPLGTGGSYEQYF.

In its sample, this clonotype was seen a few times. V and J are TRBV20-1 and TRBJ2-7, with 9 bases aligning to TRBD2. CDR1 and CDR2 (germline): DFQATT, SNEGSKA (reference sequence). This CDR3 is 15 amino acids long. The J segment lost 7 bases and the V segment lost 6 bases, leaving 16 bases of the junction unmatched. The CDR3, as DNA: TGCAGTGCGCCACGCCCTAGCGGGGACGCCGGGGAGCAGTACTTC. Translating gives CSAPRPSGDAGEQYF.

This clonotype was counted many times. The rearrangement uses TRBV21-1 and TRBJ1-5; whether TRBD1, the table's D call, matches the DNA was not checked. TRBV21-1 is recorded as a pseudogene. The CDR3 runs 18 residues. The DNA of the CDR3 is TGTGCCAGCATCAGATCCGGGACAGAAGTATTCGGCGGTCAGCCCCAGCATTTT. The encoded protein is CASIRSGTEVFGGQPQHF.

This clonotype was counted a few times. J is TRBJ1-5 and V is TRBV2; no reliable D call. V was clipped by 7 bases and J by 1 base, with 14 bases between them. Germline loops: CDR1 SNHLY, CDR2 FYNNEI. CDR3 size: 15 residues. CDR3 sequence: CASIAEGGSNQPQHF. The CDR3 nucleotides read TGTGCCAGCATCGCAGAGGGAGGGAGCAATCAGCCCCAGCATTTT.